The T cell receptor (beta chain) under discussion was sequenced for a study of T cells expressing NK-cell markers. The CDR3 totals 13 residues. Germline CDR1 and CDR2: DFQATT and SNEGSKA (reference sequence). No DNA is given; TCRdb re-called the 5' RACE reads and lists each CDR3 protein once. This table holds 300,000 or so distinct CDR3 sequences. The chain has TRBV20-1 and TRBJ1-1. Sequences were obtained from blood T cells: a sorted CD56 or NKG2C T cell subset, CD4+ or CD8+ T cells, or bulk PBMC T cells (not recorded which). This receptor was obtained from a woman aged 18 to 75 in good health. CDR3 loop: CSAGTLGPSGAFF.